These T cell receptor beta chains were read from a single sample in a study of CD8 T cells in Susac syndrome. In TCRdb, the immunoSEQ multiplex PCR reads were re-called with MiXCR into one record per CDR3 protein. The data show approximately 300,000 distinct CDR3 sequences, roughly 85% seen once. Sequencing was done on a sample of CD8+ T cells from PBMCs. These receptors were obtained from a human donor with multiple sclerosis. CDR3s include the opening cysteine and the closing phenylalanine or tryptophan. Fields, in order: V gene, D gene, J gene, clone size, CDR3 DNA, CDR3 protein. The D gene is left open where the match is weak. Clone size, where shown, is once, few, many, or a class for clones that have expanded.

TRBV7-8	TRBD2	TRBJ2-3	-	TGTGCCAGCAGCCTTTTAGGAAAGTTACTAGCGGGAGTACCAGATACGCAGTATTTT	CASSLLGKLLAGVPDTQYF
TRBV7-2	TRBD2	TRBJ2-3	-	TGTGCCAGCAGCTTACCGCGGGAGGCCGAGAATACGCAGTATTTT	CASSLPREAENTQYF
TRBV5-6	TRBD1	TRBJ2-2	-	TGTGCCAGCAGCTTGGCGGGGACAGGGTTGCCCGGGGAGCTGTTTTTT	CASSLAGTGLPGELFF
TRBV7-2	-	TRBJ2-1	-	TGTGCCAGCAGCTCCATCGGACCAGACAATGAGCAGTTCTTC	CASSSIGPDNEQFF
TRBV7-8	-	TRBJ2-7	-	TGTGCCAGCAGATTCCGGGACCTCTCCTACGAGCAGTACTTC	CASRFRDLSYEQYF
TRBV15	TRBD2	TRBJ2-2	-	TGTGCCACCAGAAGACTAGCGACGAACACCGGGGAGCTGTTTTTT	CATRRLATNTGELFF
TRBV29-1	-	TRBJ1-2	-	TGCAGCCTCCCGTCGGGGCCGGGAGGCTACACCTTC	CSLPSGPGGYTF
TRBV7-9	TRBD2	TRBJ2-1	-	TGTGCCAGCAGCTCCCGACTAGCCGATCACAATGAGCAGTTCTTC	CASSSRLADHNEQFF
TRBV2	-	TRBJ1-1	-	TGTGCCAGCAGTGAGGGGACTTTTGGTACTGAAGCTTTCTTT	CASSEGTFGTEAFF
TRBV19	-	TRBJ1-1	-	TGTGCCAGTAGTATCTTCACAGGGTATGAAGCTTTCTTT	CASSIFTGYEAFF
TRBV4-3	-	TRBJ2-1	-	TGCGCCAGCAGCCAAGATCAAGCCTATAGCGGCTATAATGAGCAGTTCTTC	CASSQDQAYSGYNEQFF
TRBV7-8	-	TRBJ1-3	once	TGTGCCAGCAGCTCGGGGTCAGGCTCTGGAAACACCATATATTTT	CASSSGSGSGNTIYF
TRBV28	TRBD1	TRBJ2-7	-	TGTGCCAGCAGTCAAGGGGACAGGGAGAGAGGGGAGCAGTACTTC	CASSQGDRERGEQYF
TRBV7-2	-	TRBJ2-7	-	TGTGCCAGCAGCTCCGTGTACCACGAGCAGTACTTC	CASSSVYHEQYF
TRBV13	TRBD1	TRBJ2-1	-	TGTGCCAGCAGCTGGGGACAGGACTCCTACAATGAGCAGTTCTTC	CASSWGQDSYNEQFF
TRBV4-3	-	TRBJ2-7	-	TGCGCCAGCAGCCAAGATATCTGGCGACCCCACTACGAGCAGTACTTC	CASSQDIWRPHYEQYF